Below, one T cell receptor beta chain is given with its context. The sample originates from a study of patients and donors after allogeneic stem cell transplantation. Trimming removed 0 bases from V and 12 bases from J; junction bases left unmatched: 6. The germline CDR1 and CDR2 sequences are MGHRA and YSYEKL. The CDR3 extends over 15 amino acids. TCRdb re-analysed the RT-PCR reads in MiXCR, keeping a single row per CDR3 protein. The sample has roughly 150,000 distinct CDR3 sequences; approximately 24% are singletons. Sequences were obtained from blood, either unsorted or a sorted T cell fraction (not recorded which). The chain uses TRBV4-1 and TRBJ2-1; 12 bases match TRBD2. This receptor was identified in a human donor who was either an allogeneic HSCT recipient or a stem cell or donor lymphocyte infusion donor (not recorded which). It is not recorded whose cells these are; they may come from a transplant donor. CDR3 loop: CASSQDSLAGGWQFF. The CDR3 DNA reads TGCGCCAGCAGCCAAGATTCCCTAGCGGGGGGGTGGCAGTTCTTC.